The T cell receptor (beta chain) described here comes from a study of response to subunit inactivated influenza vaccine. TCRdb analysed the RT-PCR reads with MiXCR anew, one entry per CDR3 protein. The data contain 500,000 to 600,000 distinct CDR3 sequences, roughly 13% of them singletons. About this clonotype: Its specificity is unknown.

Trimming removed 0 bases from V and 6 bases from J; junction bases left unmatched: 3. The CDR3 is made up of 15 amino acids. Germline assignment: CDR1 LGHNA and CDR2 YSLEER. Study-wide results and limits: Authors suggested each seasonal influenza vaccination recruits few new T cells.

This TCR was sampled from a man aged 45-60 years who received an inactivated influenza vaccine. The chain uses TRBV4-3 and TRBJ1-4; 8 bases match TRBD1. Sequenced material: PBMCs from blood, taken more than 35 days after vaccination. For the CDR3, the DNA is TGCGCCAGCAGCCAAGATAACAGGGGGTATGAAAAACTGTTTTTT. It translates to CASSQDNRGYEKLFF.